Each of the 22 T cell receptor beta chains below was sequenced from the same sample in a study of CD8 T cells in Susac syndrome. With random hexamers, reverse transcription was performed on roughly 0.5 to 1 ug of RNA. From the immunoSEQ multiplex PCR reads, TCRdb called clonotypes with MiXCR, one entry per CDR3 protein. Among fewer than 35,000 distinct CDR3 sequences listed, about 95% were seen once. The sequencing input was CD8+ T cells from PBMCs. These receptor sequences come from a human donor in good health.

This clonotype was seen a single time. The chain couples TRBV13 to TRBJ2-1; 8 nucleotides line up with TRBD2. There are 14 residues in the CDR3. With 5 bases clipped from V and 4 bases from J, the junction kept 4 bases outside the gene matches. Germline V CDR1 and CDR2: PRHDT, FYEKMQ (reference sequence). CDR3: CASSQTSAYNEQFF. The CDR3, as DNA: TGTGCCAGCAGCCAGACTAGCGCGTACAATGAGCAGTTCTTC.

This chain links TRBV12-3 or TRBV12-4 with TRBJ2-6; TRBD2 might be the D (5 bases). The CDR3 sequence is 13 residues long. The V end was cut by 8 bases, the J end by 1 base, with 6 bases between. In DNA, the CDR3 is TGTGCCAGCGAGGGTTCTGGGGCCAACGTCCTGACTTTC. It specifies CASEGSGANVLTF.

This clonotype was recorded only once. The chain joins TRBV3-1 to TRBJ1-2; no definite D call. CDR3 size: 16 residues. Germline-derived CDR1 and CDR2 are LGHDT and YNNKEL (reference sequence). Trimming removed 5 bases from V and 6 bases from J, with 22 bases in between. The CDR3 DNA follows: TGTGCCAGCAGCTCCGCCCCGGAGGAGGGAGACAATGGCTACACCTTC. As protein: CASSSAPEEGDNGYTF.

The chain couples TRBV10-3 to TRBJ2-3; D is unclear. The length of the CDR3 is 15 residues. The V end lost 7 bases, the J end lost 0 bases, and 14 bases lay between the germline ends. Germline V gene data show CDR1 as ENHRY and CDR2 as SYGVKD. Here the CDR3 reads CAINPNYSSTDTQYF. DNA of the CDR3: TGTGCCATCAACCCGAATTACTCTAGCACAGATACGCAGTATTTT.

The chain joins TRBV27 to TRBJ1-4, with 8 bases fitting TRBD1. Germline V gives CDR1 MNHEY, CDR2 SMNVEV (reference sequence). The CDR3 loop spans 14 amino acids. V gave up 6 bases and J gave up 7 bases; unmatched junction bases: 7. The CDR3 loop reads CASSLTGGGEKLFF. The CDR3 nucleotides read TGTGCCAGCAGCCTTACAGGGGGAGGTGAAAAACTGTTTTTT.

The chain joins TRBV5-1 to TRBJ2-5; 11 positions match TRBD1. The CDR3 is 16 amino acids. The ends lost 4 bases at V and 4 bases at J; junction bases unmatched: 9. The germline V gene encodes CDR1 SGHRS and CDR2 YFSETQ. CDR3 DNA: TGCGCCAGCAGCGAACGGGACAGGGGGATTCCAGAGACCCAGTACTTC. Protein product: CASSERDRGIPETQYF.

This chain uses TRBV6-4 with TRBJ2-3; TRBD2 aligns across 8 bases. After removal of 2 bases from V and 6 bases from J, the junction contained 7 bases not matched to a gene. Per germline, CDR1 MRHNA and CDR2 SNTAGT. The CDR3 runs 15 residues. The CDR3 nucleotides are TGTGCCAGCAGTGACGACGGGGGGGCACCGGATACGCAGTATTTT. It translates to CASSDDGGAPDTQYF.

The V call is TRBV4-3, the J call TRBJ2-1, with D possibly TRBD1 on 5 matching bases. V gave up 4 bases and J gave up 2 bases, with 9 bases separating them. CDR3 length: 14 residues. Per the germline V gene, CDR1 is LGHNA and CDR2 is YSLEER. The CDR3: CASSPRVAYNEQFF. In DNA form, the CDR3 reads TGCGCCAGCAGCCCCAGGGTAGCCTACAATGAGCAGTTCTTC.

The chain's CDR3 is CASYQGARTGELFF. Here the CDR3 DNA reads TGTGCCAGCTATCAGGGGGCCCGCACCGGGGAGCTGTTTTTT. V and J are TRBV7-8 and TRBJ2-2; 8 nucleotides agree with TRBD1. Looked up from germline, CDR1 is SGHVS and CDR2 is FQNEAQ. The CDR3 length is 14 residues. V gave up 8 bases and J gave up 4 bases; unmatched junction bases: 6. The full variable domain, completed using reference TRBV7-8 and TRBJ2-2, is GAGVSQSPRYKVAKRGQDVALRCDPISGHVSLFWYQQALGQGPEFLTYFQNEAQLDKSGLPSDRFFAERPEGSVSTLKIQRTQQEDSAVYLCASYQGARTGELFFGEGSRLTVL.

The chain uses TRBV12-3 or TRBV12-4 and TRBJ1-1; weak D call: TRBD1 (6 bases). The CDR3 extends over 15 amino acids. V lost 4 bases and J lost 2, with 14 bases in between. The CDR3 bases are TGTGCCAGCAGTTCGGGCGGACAGCCCAACACTGAAGCTTTCTTT. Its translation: CASSSGGQPNTEAFF.

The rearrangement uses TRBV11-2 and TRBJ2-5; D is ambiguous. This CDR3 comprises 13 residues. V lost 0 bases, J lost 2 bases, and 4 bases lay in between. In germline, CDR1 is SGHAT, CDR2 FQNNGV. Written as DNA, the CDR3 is TGTGCCAGCAGCTTAGAGGTTCAAGAGACCCAGTACTTC. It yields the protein CASSLEVQETQYF.

Here the CDR3 DNA reads TGCAGTGCTAGCGGGACGGGAGCCTACGAGCAGTACTTC. Translated: CSASGTGAYEQYF. The rearrangement links TRBV20-1 to TRBJ2-7; D might be TRBD2 (6 bases). The CDR3 has 13 amino acids. The V gene lost 3 bases and the J gene lost 2 bases, with 11 bases spanning the gap. Germline V gene sequence: CDR1 DFQATT, CDR2 SNEGSKA (reference sequence).

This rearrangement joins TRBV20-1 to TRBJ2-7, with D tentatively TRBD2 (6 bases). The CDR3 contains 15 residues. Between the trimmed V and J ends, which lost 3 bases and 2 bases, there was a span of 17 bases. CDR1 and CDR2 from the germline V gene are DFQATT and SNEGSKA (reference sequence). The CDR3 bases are TGCAGTGCTAGGGGGTGGGGGGACCAACCCTACGAGCAGTACTTC. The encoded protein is CSARGWGDQPYEQYF.

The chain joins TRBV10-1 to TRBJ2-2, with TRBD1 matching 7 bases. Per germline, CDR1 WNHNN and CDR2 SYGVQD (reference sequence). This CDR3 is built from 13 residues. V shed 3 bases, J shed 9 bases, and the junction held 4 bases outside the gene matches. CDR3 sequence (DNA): TGCGCCAGCAGTGAAGAGGGGGCAAGGGAGCTGTTTTTT. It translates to CASSEEGARELFF.

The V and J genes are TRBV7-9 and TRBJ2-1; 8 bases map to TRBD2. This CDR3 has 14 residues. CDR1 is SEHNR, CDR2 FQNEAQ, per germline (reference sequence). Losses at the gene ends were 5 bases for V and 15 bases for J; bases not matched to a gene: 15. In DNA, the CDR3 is TGTGCCAGCAGCCCCGGTCAACGCGGGGGGCCGCCGTTCTTC. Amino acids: CASSPGQRGGPPFF.

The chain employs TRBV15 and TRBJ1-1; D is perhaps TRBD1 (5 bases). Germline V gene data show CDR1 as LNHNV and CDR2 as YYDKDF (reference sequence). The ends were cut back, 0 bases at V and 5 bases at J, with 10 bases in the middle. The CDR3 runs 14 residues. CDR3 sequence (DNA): TGTGCCACCAGCAGAGAGCGGGGGAGGACTGAAGCTTTCTTT. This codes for CATSRERGRTEAFF.

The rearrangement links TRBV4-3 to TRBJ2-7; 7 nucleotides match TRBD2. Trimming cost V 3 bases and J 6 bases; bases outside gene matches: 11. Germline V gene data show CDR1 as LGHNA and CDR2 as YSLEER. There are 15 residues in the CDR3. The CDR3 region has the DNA TGCGCCAGCAGCCACGCCTGGGGGGGGAAGGGCGAGCAGTACTTC. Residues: CASSHAWGGKGEQYF.

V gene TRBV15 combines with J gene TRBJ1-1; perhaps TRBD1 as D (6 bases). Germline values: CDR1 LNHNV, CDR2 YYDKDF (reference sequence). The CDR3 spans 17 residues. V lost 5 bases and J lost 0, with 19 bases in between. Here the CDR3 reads CATSLPTGPRMNTEAFF. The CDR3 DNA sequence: TGTGCCACCAGCCTCCCTACAGGGCCCCGCATGAACACTGAAGCTTTCTTT. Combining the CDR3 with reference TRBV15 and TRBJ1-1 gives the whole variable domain DAMVIQNPRYQVTQFGKPVTLSCSQTLNHNVMYWYQQKSSQAPKLLFHYYDKDFNNEADTPDNFQSRRPNTSFCFLDIRSPGLGDTAMYLCATSLPTGPRMNTEAFFGQGTRLTVV.

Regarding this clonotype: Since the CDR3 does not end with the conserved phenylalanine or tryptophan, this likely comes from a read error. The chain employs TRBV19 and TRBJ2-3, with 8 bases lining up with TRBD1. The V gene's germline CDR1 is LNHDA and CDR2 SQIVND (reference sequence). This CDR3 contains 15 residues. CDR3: CTSSIGQGLTDTQYS. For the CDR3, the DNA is TGTACCAGTAGTATAGGACAGGGCCTCACAGATACGCAGTATTCT.

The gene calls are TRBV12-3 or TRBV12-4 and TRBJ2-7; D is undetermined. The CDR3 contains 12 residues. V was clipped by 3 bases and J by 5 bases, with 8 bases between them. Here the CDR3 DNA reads TGTGCCAGCAGTTTTGTAAACGACGAGCAGTACTTC. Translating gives CASSFVNDEQYF.

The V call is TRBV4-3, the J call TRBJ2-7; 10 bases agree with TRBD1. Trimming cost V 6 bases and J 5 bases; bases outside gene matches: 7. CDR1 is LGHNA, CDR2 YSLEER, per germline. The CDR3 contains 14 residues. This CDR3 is CASSRGTGDHEQYF. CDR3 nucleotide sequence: TGCGCCAGCAGTCGGGGGACAGGGGACCACGAGCAGTACTTC.

This chain's CDR3 is CASSFDLSQPQHF. CDR3 DNA: TGTGCCAGCAGTTTTGACTTAAGTCAGCCCCAGCATTTT. The chain uses TRBV12-3 or TRBV12-4 and TRBJ1-5, with unresolved D. V was shortened by 3 bases and J by 6 bases, with 9 bases between the two germline ends. There are 13 residues in the CDR3.